Shown below are 18 T cell receptor beta chains from a single sample sequenced in a study of T cell repertoires in cytomegalovirus infection. Their target antigens are unknown. TCRdb reprocessed the reads with MiXCR, giving one entry per CDR3 protein. Of around 100,000 distinct CDR3 sequences in the sample, around a tenth were seen once. The sample taken for sequencing was PBMCs, sequenced either directly or after in vitro stimulation (not recorded which). The receptors shown here come from a human donor in good health (CMV status not recorded). Some clones in this sample may be carry-over from other donors' samples.

This clonotype was seen many times. The chain links TRBV9 to TRBJ1-6; 9 bases match TRBD1. Germline CDR1 SGDLS, CDR2 YYNGEE. The CDR3 extends over 16 amino acids. The trim removed 3 bases at V and 9 bases at J, leaving 10 bases unmatched. The CDR3 DNA sequence: TGTGCCAGCAGCGCAACCGGGACAGGGATATTTTCACCCCTCCACTTT. Amino acid sequence: CASSATGTGIFSPLHF.

V gene TRBV5-1 combines with J gene TRBJ2-3; D is undetermined. CDR3 length equals 13 residues. V shed 6 bases and J shed 1 base, with 9 bases lying between them. Germline CDR1 SGHRS, CDR2 YFSETQ. The DNA of the CDR3 is TGCGCCAGCATTCACCCCGGCACAGATACGCAGTATTTT. Translation gives CASIHPGTDTQYF.

CDR3 in amino acids: CASSLRPTTSDEQFF. In nucleotides, the CDR3 is TGTGCCAGCAGCTTAAGACCCACTACTAGCGATGAGCAGTTCTTC. The chain uses TRBV7-3 and TRBJ2-1; 7 bases are shared with TRBD2. The junction had 8 bases not matched to a gene; V was cut back by 1 base and J by 8 bases. This CDR3 is built from 15 residues. Germline CDR1 reads SGHTA; CDR2 reads FQGTGA.

This clonotype has at least ten counts. The chain combines TRBV20-1 with TRBJ2-1, with 9 bases that match TRBD2. The CDR3 runs to 16 residues. CDR1 and CDR2 (germline): DFQATT, SNEGSKA (reference sequence). Trimming at V came to 1 base and at J to 7 bases, leaving 11 bases not matched to a gene. DNA of the CDR3: TGCAGTGCTAGAGGTCTAGCGGGGACTCGTTCGAATGAGCAGTTCTTC. Translation: CSARGLAGTRSNEQFF.

The CDR3 reads CASSFRTSGSDEQFF. CDR3 in DNA: TGCGCCAGCAGCTTTAGGACTAGCGGGAGTGATGAGCAGTTCTTC. The chain is built from TRBV5-1 and TRBJ2-1, with 13 bases matching TRBD2. Germline assignment: CDR1 SGHRS and CDR2 YFSETQ. The CDR3 is 15 residues long. V lost 2 bases and J lost 8; bases outside the gene matches: 4.

The gene calls are TRBV6-2 or TRBV6-3 and TRBJ2-1; the match to TRBD2 covers 9 bases. The V gene's germline CDR1 is MNHEY and CDR2 SVGEGT. CDR3 length equals 14 residues. With 6 bases clipped from V and 7 bases from J, the junction kept 7 bases outside the gene matches. CDR3 DNA: TGTGCCAGCAGGGGCGGGAGGGCCGATAATGAGCAGTTCTTC. Residues: CASRGGRADNEQFF.

This clonotype appeared a few times. This chain joins TRBV12-5 and TRBJ1-6, with a possible D match to TRBD1 (5 bases). The V and J ends lost 7 bases and 7 bases respectively, with 14 bases between them. CDR1 LGHNT and CDR2 FRNRAP come from the germline V gene. CDR3 length equals 14 residues. This CDR3 is CASAWGVGNSPLHF. The CDR3 nucleotides read TGTGCTAGTGCCTGGGGGGTGGGGAATTCACCCCTCCACTTT.

The table lists this clonotype with many counts. The chain recombines TRBV7-8 with TRBJ2-6; D not resolved. Germline values: CDR1 SGHVS, CDR2 FQNEAQ. With 5 bases removed from V and 4 bases from J, the gap between germline ends came to 15 bases. There are 16 residues in the CDR3. The CDR3 sequence is CASSPRSAAGANVLTF. For the CDR3, the DNA is TGTGCCAGCAGCCCGAGGTCTGCGGCGGGGGCCAACGTCCTGACTTTC. Complete variable domain (other parts from reference TRBV7-8 and TRBJ2-6): GAGVSQSPRYKVAKRGQDVALRCDPISGHVSLFWYQQALGQGPEFLTYFQNEAQLDKSGLPSDRFFAERPEGSVSTLKIQRTQQEDSAVYLCASSPRSAAGANVLTFGAGSRLTVL.

This clonotype was observed at least ten times. The chain couples TRBV7-2 to TRBJ1-5; D is undetermined. V dropped 4 bases and J dropped 6 bases, with 7 bases sitting between them. CDR1 is SGHTA, CDR2 FQGNSA, per germline. The CDR3 has 12 residues. The DNA of the CDR3 is TGTGCCAGCAGCTCCACATCTCAGCCCCAGCATTTT. Translated: CASSSTSQPQHF.

The chain joins TRBV6-8 to TRBJ2-7; TRBD1 is a possible D gene (5 bases). Germline-derived CDR1 and CDR2 are MNHGY and SAAAGT. This CDR3 has 13 amino acids. Trimming stripped 4 bases from V and 6 bases from J, with 13 bases between. The CDR3 here is CASSLGHSSEQYF. The CDR3 bases are TGTGCCAGCAGTTTGGGGCATTCTTCCGAGCAGTACTTC.

In its sample, this clonotype was seen many times. The gene calls are TRBV27 and TRBJ2-1; 9 nucleotides agree with TRBD2. V was clipped by 10 bases and J by 2 bases; unmatched bases: 9. The CDR3 totals 15 residues. The germline gives CDR1 MNHEY, CDR2 SMNVEV (reference sequence). CDR3 nucleotide sequence: TGTGCCACTAAGCTAGCGGGAAACGCCTACAATGAGCAGTTCTTC. It specifies CATKLAGNAYNEQFF.

In this sample, this clonotype turned up many times. The chain couples TRBV27 to TRBJ2-1; 10 bases fit TRBD2. The CDR3 contains 18 residues. Losses at the gene ends were 2 bases for V and 0 bases for J; bases not matched to a gene: 7. Per the germline V gene, CDR1 is MNHEY and CDR2 is SMNVEV (reference sequence). CDR3 nucleotides: TGTGCCAGCAGTTTACTAGCGGGAGCCCAAGACTCCTACAATGAGCAGTTCTTC. Translation: CASSLLAGAQDSYNEQFF.

This clonotype has at least ten counts. The V call is TRBV12-3 or TRBV12-4, the J call TRBJ2-3, with 11 bases fitting TRBD2. The CDR3 consists of 15 residues. Unmatched junction bases numbered 7, after V lost 5 bases and J lost 6 bases. The CDR3 protein is CASSQLAGVFDTQYF. For the CDR3, the DNA is TGTGCCAGCAGTCAACTAGCGGGAGTTTTCGATACGCAGTATTTT.

There are a few counts of this clonotype. The chain carries TRBV5-1 and TRBJ2-7; 12 positions match TRBD2. CDR3 length: 15 amino acids. Germline loops: CDR1 SGHRS, CDR2 YFSETQ. V was clipped by 4 bases and J by 4 bases; unmatched bases: 6. The chain's CDR3 is CASSPGTSGPYEQYV. As DNA, the CDR3 is TGCGCCAGCAGCCCGGGGACTAGCGGGCCGTACGAGCAGTACGTC.

This clonotype was detected a few times. The rearrangement joins TRBV28 to TRBJ2-1, with TRBD2 identical over 8 bases. The CDR3 spans 15 residues. Germline-derived CDR1 and CDR2 are MDHEN and SYDVKM. J was trimmed by 6 bases and V by 3 bases; bases with no gene match: 7. CDR3: CASSFTAGVINEQFF. Written as DNA, the CDR3 is TGTGCCAGCAGTTTTACAGCGGGAGTTATCAATGAGCAGTTCTTC.

V and J are TRBV6-1 and TRBJ2-1; 8 bases match TRBD2. The V gene's germline CDR1 is MNHNS and CDR2 SASEGT. V gave up 2 bases and J gave up 0 bases; unmatched junction bases: 0. This CDR3 has 15 amino acids. Here the CDR3 DNA reads TGTGCCAGCAGTGAACTAGCGGGCTCCTACAATGAGCAGTTCTTC. The encoded protein is CASSELAGSYNEQFF.

In its sample, this clonotype was seen many times. The chain employs TRBV7-8 and TRBJ2-2, with D unclear. V lost 1 base and J 4 bases, leaving 7 bases between the germline ends. The length of the CDR3 is 14 residues. Germline V gene sequence: CDR1 SGHVS, CDR2 FQNEAQ. This chain's CDR3 is CASSLGLGTGELFF. The DNA for the CDR3 is TGTGCCAGCAGCTTAGGGCTTGGCACCGGGGAGCTGTTTTTT.

There are a few counts of this clonotype. The V call is TRBV6-1, the J call TRBJ2-1; 11 bases are a match to TRBD2. The CDR3 consists of 15 residues. V shed 5 bases, J shed 10 bases, and the junction held 10 bases outside the gene matches. Germline CDR1 MNHNS, CDR2 SASEGT. The CDR3 DNA follows: TGTGCCAGCAGTTTTACTAGCGGGAGTTCCGCGGAGCAGTTCTTC. Protein product: CASSFTSGSSAEQFF.